Listed below are T cell receptor beta chains from one sample, sequenced in a study of blood T cell repertoires in COVID-19. The table came from immunoSEQ multiplex PCR; TCRdb's copy has only in-frame clones and leaves some out. The sample holds around 190,000 clones, 80% to 90% seen once. The specimen was peripheral blood. The receptors stem from an older man with active or convalescent COVID-19. CDR3s include the opening cysteine and the closing phenylalanine or tryptophan. A D gene is named only where the DNA matches it firmly. Only some rows state a clone size, as once, few, many or a class for expanded clones.

clone size	D gene	V gene	J gene	CDR3 DNA	CDR3 protein
-	-	TRBV27	TRBJ1-5	TGTGCCAGCAGTTTAGCCGGTTTTGGCAATCAGCCCCAGCATTTT	CASSLAGFGNQPQHF
-	TRBD1	TRBV2	TRBJ1-4	TGTGCCAGCAGTGGGACAGGGGGAACTAATGAAAAACTGTTTTTT	CASSGTGGTNEKLFF
-	-	TRBV7-9	TRBJ1-5	TGTGCCAGCAGCTTTGGCGAGGTCTCACAGCCCCAGCATTTT	CASSFGEVSQPQHF
-	-	TRBV5-6	TRBJ2-2	TGTGCCAGCAGCTTACAGGTGGCCTTGAACACCGGGGAGCTGTTTTTT	CASSLQVALNTGELFF
-	-	TRBV7-6	TRBJ2-7	TGTGCCAGCAGCGCCAGGGCCTACGAGCAGTACTTC	CASSARAYEQYF
-	-	TRBV24-1	TRBJ2-5	TGTGCCACCAGTGATTTGTATGGACAGCAAGAGACCCAGTACTTC	CATSDLYGQQETQYF
-	-	TRBV10-1	TRBJ1-1	TGCGCCAGCAGTGGGCCCGCGGGCAGGGGTGGCACTGAAGCTTTCTTT	CASSGPAGRGGTEAFF
-	TRBD1	TRBV2	TRBJ2-7	TGTGCCAGCCTCCAAGACAGGGGAACCTACGAGCAGTACTTC	CASLQDRGTYEQYF
-	-	TRBV5-1	TRBJ1-2	TGCGCCAGCAGGGAGGGCCTGGTTGGCTACACCTTC	CASREGLVGYTF
-	-	TRBV28	TRBJ1-6	TGTGCCAGCAGTTTACGTCGGGGGAGAAATTCACCCCTCCACTTT	CASSLRRGRNSPLHF
-	-	TRBV7-2	TRBJ1-5	TGTGCCAGCAGCTCCGGGGGGCCCCAGCATTTT	CASSSGGPQHF
-	TRBD2	TRBV3-1/TRBV3-2	TRBJ2-3	TGTGCCAGCAGCCAAGTCGGAGGGAGGGCCTTTTCGGATACGCAGTATTTT	CASSQVGGRAFSDTQYF
many	-	TRBV28	TRBJ1-5	TGTGCCAGCAGCACCTGGGGGGTGGGAAGAGATCAGCCCCAGCATTTT	CASSTWGVGRDQPQHF
-	-	TRBV10-1	TRBJ1-1	TGCGCCAGCTCAGAGGGCGGGGCTAACACTGAAGCTTTCTTT	CASSEGGANTEAFF
-	-	TRBV4-1	TRBJ1-5	TGCGCCAGCAGCTTACCAGGGGTTTCGCCCTATAGCAATCAGCCCCAGCATTTT	CASSLPGVSPYSNQPQHF
-	TRBD1	TRBV7-2	TRBJ1-6	TGTGCCAGCAGCTTAAGGGGACAGCTTGGTTCACCCCTCCACTTT	CASSLRGQLGSPLHF
-	-	TRBV5-1	TRBJ2-7	TGCGCCAGCAGCTTGGGCGGGGGCGTCGACGAGCAGTACTTC	CASSLGGGVDEQYF
-	TRBD1	TRBV5-1	TRBJ2-3	TGCGCCAGCAGCTTTCAGGGGGCGAAGCCAGATACGCAGTATTTT	CASSFQGAKPDTQYF
-	TRBD1	TRBV2	TRBJ2-7	TGTGCCAGCGGCGGACAGGGAAAGGCCAGGGACGAGCAGTACTTC	CASGGQGKARDEQYF
-	TRBD1	TRBV4-2	TRBJ1-5	TGTGCCAGCAGCCAGGGGGACAGAAATCAGCCCCAGCATTTT	CASSQGDRNQPQHF
-	-	TRBV5-1	TRBJ2-5	TGCGCCAGCAGCCCCCCGGTGAACACCGAGGGAGAGACCCAGTACTTC	CASSPPVNTEGETQYF
few	TRBD1	TRBV6-2/TRBV6-3	TRBJ2-7	TGTGCCAGCAGTACCAACCGGGACAGGGGGAAGTACTTC	CASSTNRDRGKYF
-	-	TRBV11-3	TRBJ1-2	TGTGCCAGCAGCTTAAACCCTCAGGGCAGCGGCTACACCTTC	CASSLNPQGSGYTF
-	-	TRBV7-6	TRBJ1-6	TGTGCCAGCAGCCAGGACACATTATCTAATTCACCCCTCCACTTT	CASSQDTLSNSPLHF
-	-	TRBV18	TRBJ1-4	TGTGCCAGCTCACCAACGATTGCGTATGAAAAACTGTTTTTT	CASSPTIAYEKLFF
-	TRBD1	TRBV10-2	TRBJ1-3	TGCGCCAGCAGTGAACAGGGGCGAAGGTCTGGAAACACCATATATTTT	CASSEQGRRSGNTIYF
-	-	TRBV25-1	TRBJ1-3	TGTGCCAGCAGTGTACAGGGTCGGAACACCATATATTTT	CASSVQGRNTIYF
-	TRBD1	TRBV4-3	TRBJ2-7	TGCGCCAGCAGCTTCCGGACAGGCCGGGGAGACGAGCAGTACTTC	CASSFRTGRGDEQYF
-	-	TRBV11-2	TRBJ2-1	TGTGCCAGCAGCCCAAGCAGGCAGGGAAGAGATAATGAGCAGTTCTTC	CASSPSRQGRDNEQFF
-	TRBD2	TRBV2	TRBJ2-1	TGTGCCAGCAGAGCCGGGACTAGCGATTACAATGAGCAGTTCTTC	CASRAGTSDYNEQFF
-	-	TRBV3-1/TRBV3-2	TRBJ1-1	TGTGCCAGCAGCCAACTGACAGGGAACACTGAAGCTTTCTTT	CASSQLTGNTEAFF
-	-	TRBV29-1	TRBJ1-2	TGCAGCGTTGGCCTGGCGGGTGGCTACACCTTC	CSVGLAGGYTF
-	-	TRBV7-9	TRBJ1-2	TGTGCCAGCAGCTCGGGTGCGGGGATGGACTATGGCTACACCTTC	CASSSGAGMDYGYTF
-	TRBD2	TRBV9	TRBJ2-7	TGTGCCAGCAGCCGACTAGCGGCTACGTACGAGCAGTACTTC	CASSRLAATYEQYF
-	-	TRBV7-2	TRBJ1-6	TGTGCCAGCAGCTTAGCGCGGGCAGGCAGGGGTAATTCACCCCTCCACTTT	CASSLARAGRGNSPLHF
-	-	TRBV4-3	TRBJ1-1	TGCGCCAGCAGCCAAGATCTGGGGGGTGGGAACACTGAAGCTTTCTTT	CASSQDLGGGNTEAFF
-	-	TRBV29-1	TRBJ2-3	TGCAGCGTTGAACTATACGGGGATACGCAGTATTTT	CSVELYGDTQYF
-	TRBD1	TRBV9	TRBJ1-1	TGTGCCAGCAGCGTGGTAGGGACAGACACTGAAGCTTTCTTT	CASSVVGTDTEAFF
-	-	TRBV9	TRBJ2-1	TGTGCCAGCAGCGTTCTAGACAGTCCCTACAATGAGCAGTTCTTC	CASSVLDSPYNEQFF
-	TRBD2	TRBV29-1	TRBJ2-5	TGCAGCGTTGCTTGGTTCGGGGGGACGGAGACCCAGTACTTC	CSVAWFGGTETQYF
few	-	TRBV4-1	TRBJ1-2	TGCGCCAGCAGCCAAGATCGGCAGGGGAACTATGGCTACACCTTC	CASSQDRQGNYGYTF
once	-	TRBV7-2	TRBJ1-4	TGTGCCAGCAGCCTTAATCGGGGGGAACTGTTTTTT	CASSLNRGELFF
-	TRBD1	TRBV6-2/TRBV6-3	TRBJ1-5	TGTGCCAGCAGTTACGAGGCAGGGGGGAGTAGTCAGCCCCAGCATTTT	CASSYEAGGSSQPQHF
-	-	TRBV5-5	TRBJ1-5	TGTGCCAGCAGCTTTGTCAGGGGCGCCAATCAGCCCCAGCATTTT	CASSFVRGANQPQHF
-	TRBD1	TRBV5-6	TRBJ1-1	TGTGCCAGCAGACTCGGACAGGAATTAATTGAAGCTTTCTTT	CASRLGQELIEAFF
-	-	TRBV28	TRBJ2-3	TGTGCCAGCAGTTCACCGGGAGTGCGGGCAGATACGCAGTATTTT	CASSSPGVRADTQYF
-	TRBD1	TRBV27	TRBJ1-4	TGTGCCAGCAGTTCCCTCAGGGGGCTGGCGTCTAATGAAAAACTGTTTTTT	CASSSLRGLASNEKLFF
-	-	TRBV5-4	TRBJ2-5	TGTGCCAGCAGCTTTGGAACAGAAGAGACCCAGTACTTC	CASSFGTEETQYF
-	TRBD1	TRBV7-2	TRBJ1-2	TGTGCCAGCAGCGGCCAGGGGGCGCTTGGCTACACCTTC	CASSGQGALGYTF
-	TRBD1	TRBV19	TRBJ1-5	TGTGCCAGTAGTTTAGACAGGGCCCCCAATCAGCCCCAGCATTTT	CASSLDRAPNQPQHF
-	-	TRBV12-3/TRBV12-4	TRBJ1-2	TGTGCCAGCAGTTTCGACAGTAACTATGGCTACACCTTC	CASSFDSNYGYTF
-	TRBD2	TRBV2	TRBJ2-1	TGTGCCAGCAGTGGTCTAGCGGGGGTGGTTGATGAGCAGTTCTTC	CASSGLAGVVDEQFF